What follows is one T cell receptor beta chain and its context. The antigen it binds to is not known. One base away there is no much larger clone; base qualities are not given. This sample was included in a study of shared clonotypes between healthy human individuals (TCRdb year 2020). Regarding the study in general: The cohort included a few men and a couple of women between 18 and 49 years of age. Between about 0.85 and 9.5 billion PBMCs per donor were obtained by leukapheresis. Blood TCR repertoires of a handful of healthy adults were deeply sequenced to estimate repertoire size and the extent of clonotype sharing between individuals. To increase sequencing depth and limit assay-specific biases, TCR repertoire library preparation and sequencing were carried out by different laboratories using diverse techniques. Per donor, three plates each were used for CD4 naive and CD4 memory, two for CD8 naive, and one for CD8 memory. Broad study findings and their caveats: Sampling was restricted to blood, and TCR repertoires in tissues likely differ from the TCR repertoires found in blood. Because the study included only a small number of donors, the genetic and exposure-history diversity represented was limited. Naive subsets generally had larger estimated clonotype richness than memory subsets. Incomplete sequencing was indicated by rarefaction of sorted-subset datasets, despite the large sequencing depth. Clonotypes shared by all four sorted-subset donors showed higher generation probabilities than non-shared clonotypes. Pairwise subsampling led to the expectation that sequencing depth would affect the degree of clonotype sharing among donors. When a handful of donors were compared, the shared fraction of clonotypes was about 5% for naive CD4, 3.5% for naive CD8, about 2.5% for memory CD4, and around 0.37% for memory CD8.

Using the deep immunoSEQ assay, TCR CDR3 regions were amplified from genomic DNA by multiplex PCR. For each cell subset, the extracted genomic DNA was distributed evenly across all wells of several immunoSEQ 96-well plates, and each plate served as one replicate. For sorted subsets, approximately 210 ng of genomic DNA, equivalent to roughly 30,000 T cell genomes, went into each replicate PCR. Purified libraries were measured with a Qubit 3.0 fluorometer, size-checked on a Bioanalyzer 2100, and measured again with the KAPA Library Quantification kit. Every immunoSEQ 96-well plate was sequenced on a separate single-read 150-cycle Illumina NextSeq 550 flow cell. In the source study's methods: The immunoSEQ output contained only junctional sequences without quality scores, so filtering could not match that applied to full-length reads. Sequences were annotated with PyIR, a Python wrapper for IgBLAST v1.9, using IMGT germline references to assign V/J genes and CDR3. Reads with weak V/J assignments (E-value above 1e-6), missing CDR3, stop codons, out-of-frame junctions, or ambiguous translated residues were removed. V3J clonotypes were defined as sequences sharing an identical inferred V gene, J gene, and CDR3 amino acid sequence. Percentage overlap between repertoires was computed as shared unique clonotypes divided by the size of the smaller repertoire. Repertoire richness was assessed with RTK rarefaction, the Chao1 estimator, and Recon v2.1 estimates of unobserved clonotypes. Generation probabilities were computed with OLGA for all TCRbeta clonotypes obtained by the gDNA method from several donors. TCRdb re-hosts the immuneACCESS table, in-frame sequences only. Its copies lack some clones; in the studies checked, an unresolved V gene accounts for under half of them, and the cause for the rest is not known. That table supplies the V and J calls and clone size; D and trimming were determined from the DNA. For this sample the table gives about a million clones, of which roughly 80% were detected only once. Approximately 0.95% of the sample rests with the top ten.

Healthy HIV-negative adults with no recently reported acute infections or vaccinations were included as donors. Only Caucasian adults living in Nashville, Tennessee, USA were represented among the donors. CD4+ T cells were enriched through magnetic negative selection, after which naive cells were positively selected on CD45RA and the remaining negative fraction served as the memory subset. After blood collection by leukapheresis, PBMCs were isolated using Ficoll-Histopaque density gradient centrifugation and then cryopreserved in the vapor phase of liquid nitrogen. Purity and quantity of every magnetically sorted T cell population were checked by analytical flow cytometry. Genomic DNA was isolated from every sorted fraction and measured by UV absorbance on a Nanodrop 2000c. The CDR3 spans 16 residues, from the cysteine through the phenylalanine. The entry retains the CDR3 DNA only, 48 bases that are in frame from base 1. Taken from the germline V gene, the CDR1 and CDR2 loops are MNHEY and SVGAGI. Germline trimming: 2 bases from V, 1 base from J; junction bases outside gene matches: 5.

This TCR was sampled from a man younger than 35 in good health. Some clones in this sample may be carry-over from other donors' samples. Sequencing used memory CD4+ T cells from PBMCs. The cell subset or site label corresponds to: CD45RA-negative fraction. The chain joins TRBV6-5 to TRBJ1-1, with 9 bases matching TRBD1. This receptor has the CDR3 CASSYLPGQGNTEAFF. The DNA is as follows: TGTGCCAGCAGTTACCTCCCGGGACAGGGGAACACTGAAGCTTTCTTT.